The following is a T cell receptor (beta chain) sequence with its context. Its antigen is as yet unknown. This sample is part of a study of vaccination effects on CD4 cells after COVID-19. CDR1 is SGHDN and CDR2 is FVKESK in the germline V gene. The CDR3 length is 13 residues. V lost 3 bases to trimming and J lost 3 bases, with 7 bases between them. Libraries were prepared by immunoSEQ multiplex PCR; TCRdb keeps only in-frame clonotypes and omits some of them. The data contain about 40,000 clones, around 66% of them singletons. Antigen-specific CD4+ T cells were expanded (with viral peptide pools) by the ViraFEST assay ahead of sequencing. Isolating CD4+ T cells followed approximately 9 days of culture. Nucleocapsid antibody tests were negative, and the vaccine recipients had no prior SARS-CoV-2 infection. A few million PBMC per well were cultured with approximately 9.7 IU/ml IL-2 and approximately 9.1 ug/ml peptides. Researchers swapped half the medium for IL-2 medium on both days 3 and 7.

Sequencing was performed on CD4+ T cells from PBMCs cultured with HCoV-OC43 spike peptides, taken before COVID-19 vaccination. The subset was: HCoV-OC43 spike overlapping peptide pool stimulation. V is TRBV14 and J is TRBJ2-3; D is uncertain. This clonotype was sampled from a human donor who received a COVID-19 vaccine. The CDR3 coding sequence is TGTGCCAGCAGCCATGGAATTACAGATACGCAGTATTTT. Translating it yields CASSHGITDTQYF.